The 32 T cell receptor beta chains below all came from one sample that was sequenced in a study of early T cells in non-severe SARS-CoV-2 infection. MiXCR, run by TCRdb on the 5' RACE reads, gives a single entry per CDR3 protein. This repertoire shows tens of thousands of distinct CDR3 sequences, around a tenth found once; its top ten account for more than 7.5%. Sequenced here: whole blood, sampled at baseline. The receptors here all came from an adult who was a healthcare worker with PCR-confirmed SARS-CoV-2 infection or an uninfected control (not recorded which).

This clonotype was picked up a small number of times. The genes are TRBV6-2 or TRBV6-3 and TRBJ2-7, with unresolved D. V lost 7 bases, J lost 2 bases, and 18 bases lay in between. This CDR3 contains 15 residues. Per the germline V gene, CDR1 is MNHEY and CDR2 is SVGEGT. The CDR3 is CASTMDPGPPYEQYF. The CDR3 region has the DNA TGTGCCAGCACCATGGACCCCGGGCCCCCCTACGAGCAGTACTTC.

This clonotype has just a few counts. The rearrangement joins TRBV12-3 or TRBV12-4 to TRBJ1-4, with D perhaps matching TRBD1 (6 bases). Trimming removed 3 bases from V and 14 bases from J, with 13 bases in between. The CDR3 spans 12 residues. The CDR3 spells CASSFGGTGLFF. In nucleotides, the CDR3 is TGTGCCAGCAGTTTCGGGGGCACGGGGCTGTTTTTT.

The V gene is TRBV7-9, the J gene TRBJ2-1; D not certain. The CDR3 runs to 13 residues. Trimming cost V 5 bases and J 8 bases, with 13 bases left between them. Germline V gene sequence: CDR1 SEHNR, CDR2 FQNEAQ (reference sequence). CDR3: CASSHGSVDEQFF. CDR3 bases: TGTGCCAGCAGCCATGGGTCTGTCGATGAGCAGTTCTTC.

Remarks on this clonotype: The junction and the germline gene differ at one end; a read error may be behind it. The chain combines TRBV10-3 with TRBJ1-1; D is unresolved. The CDR3 is 11 amino acids. Per the germline V gene, CDR1 is ENHRY and CDR2 is SYGVKD. The CDR3 sequence: CVIRANTEAFF. CDR3 nucleotides: TGTGTCATCCGTGCGAACACTGAAGCTTTCTTT.

This clonotype was counted a few times. J is TRBJ1-1 and V is TRBV20-1, with unresolved D. Germline lookup yields CDR1 DFQATT and CDR2 SNEGSKA (reference sequence). The CDR3 has 13 residues. V lost 3 bases to trimming and J lost 1 base, with 9 bases between them. The CDR3 nucleotides read TGCAGTGCTAGCCGAACATCGAACACTGAAGCTTTCTTT. Encoded protein: CSASRTSNTEAFF.

V is TRBV6-2 or TRBV6-3 and J is TRBJ2-7, with D possibly TRBD1 on 6 matching bases. This CDR3 region has 15 residues. Germline V gene data show CDR1 as MNHEY and CDR2 as SVGEGT. With 10 bases removed from V and 0 bases from J, the gap between germline ends came to 19 bases. For the CDR3, the DNA is TGTGCCACCGAACCAGGGCAGGGGAGCTCCTACGAGCAGTACTTC. Translated, it gives CATEPGQGSSYEQYF.

This clonotype was picked up many times. The V gene is TRBV30, the J gene TRBJ2-7, with D unclear. Trimming pared 0 bases from V and 7 bases from J, leaving 7 bases between. CDR3 size: 11 residues. CDR1 is GTSNPN and CDR2 is SVGIG in the germline V gene (reference sequence). CDR3 loop: CAWSVSREQYF. The CDR3 DNA is TGTGCCTGGAGTGTATCACGGGAGCAGTACTTC.

The rearrangement joins TRBV4-3 to TRBJ1-5; D remains ambiguous. This CDR3 region has 15 residues. V dropped 0 bases and J dropped 7 bases, with 13 bases sitting between them. Germline-derived CDR1 and CDR2 are LGHNA and YSLEER. The CDR3 region has the DNA TGCGCCAGCAGCCAAGATTGGACCCCCGAACAGCCCCAGCATTTT. This codes for CASSQDWTPEQPQHF.

In its sample, this clonotype was seen many times. The chain has TRBV7-2 and TRBJ2-7, with D possibly matching TRBD1 (5 bases). CDR1 SGHTA and CDR2 FQGNSA come from the germline V gene. This CDR3 comprises 14 residues. Deletions cut 2 bases from V and 3 bases from J, with 11 bases between. CDR3 DNA: TGTGCCAGCAGCTTAAGGGGCTTCGGCTACGAGCAGTACTTC. Translated: CASSLRGFGYEQYF.

This clonotype was counted a few times. The chain is built from TRBV6-2 or TRBV6-3 and TRBJ2-1; D assignment may be TRBD1 or TRBD2 (5 bases each). V dropped 6 bases and J dropped 8 bases, with 14 bases sitting between them. The CDR3 covers 13 residues. Per the germline V gene, CDR1 is MNHEY and CDR2 is SVGEGT. The CDR3: CASRDSAGDEQFF. The CDR3 nucleotides are TGTGCCAGCAGAGACAGCGCGGGTGATGAGCAGTTCTTC.

The genes are TRBV6-5 and TRBJ2-1, with D perhaps TRBD1 (8 bases). Germline CDR1 reads MNHEY; CDR2 reads SVGAGI. V gave up 5 bases and J gave up 5 bases, with 13 bases separating them. The CDR3 totals 14 residues. The CDR3 DNA sequence: TGTGCCAGCAGTACAGGGGGGGGGAACAATGAGCAGTTCTTC. This encodes CASSTGGGNNEQFF.

Ten or more counts support this clonotype. J is TRBJ2-2 and V is TRBV12-3 or TRBV12-4, with TRBD2 identical over 8 bases. This CDR3 is built from 16 residues. V shed 5 bases, J shed 4 bases, and the junction held 9 bases outside the gene matches. The CDR3 loop is CASSGPGGGRTGELFF. The CDR3 nucleotides are TGTGCCAGCAGTGGCCCCGGGGGGGGCCGCACCGGGGAGCTGTTTTTT.

This clonotype was seen at least ten times. The rearrangement links TRBV2 to TRBJ2-1, with 8 bases aligning to TRBD2. This CDR3 spans 13 amino acids. The ends lost 7 bases at V and 6 bases at J; junction bases unmatched: 5. Per the germline V gene, CDR1 is SNHLY and CDR2 is FYNNEI. The CDR3 loop reads CASILTSGNEQFF. CDR3 nucleotide sequence: TGTGCCAGCATCCTCACTAGCGGCAATGAGCAGTTCTTC. Supplemented by reference TRBV2 and TRBJ2-1, the full variable domain reads EPEVTQTPSHQVTQMGQEVILRCVPISNHLYFYWYRQILGQKVEFLVSFYNNEISEKSEIFDDQFSVERPDGSNFTLKIRSTKLEDSAMYFCASILTSGNEQFFGPGTRLTVL.

This clonotype was counted between two and nine times. V and J are TRBV4-3 and TRBJ2-7, with D possibly TRBD1 on 5 matching bases. The CDR3 sequence is 13 residues long. From germline, CDR1 is LGHNA and CDR2 YSLEER. Deletions cut 4 bases from V and 5 bases from J, with 12 bases between. For the CDR3, the DNA is TGCGCCAGCAGCCCCCAAGGGGTAAACGAGCAGTACTTC. Residues: CASSPQGVNEQYF.

This clonotype was recorded many times. The chain combines TRBV4-1 with TRBJ1-3, with D perhaps TRBD1 (5 bases). In germline, CDR1 is MGHRA, CDR2 YSYEKL. The V gene lost 4 bases and the J gene lost 0 bases, with 10 bases spanning the gap. This CDR3 spans 15 amino acids. CDR3 residues: CASSPGRSSGNTIYF. CDR3 DNA sequence: TGCGCCAGCAGCCCGGGACGGAGCTCTGGAAACACCATATATTTT.

Many counts were recorded for this clonotype. The chain employs TRBV5-1 and TRBJ2-1; 8 bases agree with TRBD1. Unmatched junction bases numbered 4, after V lost 3 bases and J lost 5 bases. The CDR3 length is 14 residues. Germline V gene sequence: CDR1 SGHRS, CDR2 YFSETQ. The CDR3 nucleotides are TGCGCCAGCAGCTCGGGACAGGCTAACAATGAGCAGTTCTTC. As protein: CASSSGQANNEQFF.

This clonotype has more than one count but fewer than ten. The rearrangement uses TRBV12-5 and TRBJ2-3; D is ambiguous. This CDR3 has 12 amino acids. Trimming shortened V by 5 bases and J by 5 bases, and 8 bases separated the two germline ends. In germline, CDR1 is LGHNT, CDR2 FRNRAP. CDR3 sequence: CASGPPGDTQYF. The CDR3 region has the DNA TGTGCTAGTGGTCCCCCCGGAGATACGCAGTATTTT.

The sample holds a few counts of this clonotype. This chain joins TRBV28 and TRBJ2-7; D tentatively fits TRBD1 or TRBD2 (5 bases each). Germline values: CDR1 MDHEN, CDR2 SYDVKM. V shed 5 bases and J shed 2 bases, with 13 bases lying between them. This CDR3 has 14 amino acids. The CDR3 is CASSQAREPYEQYF. As DNA, the CDR3 is TGTGCCAGCAGTCAAGCCAGGGAGCCCTACGAGCAGTACTTC.

The gene calls are TRBV19 and TRBJ1-1; D call uncertain. The germline V and J ends were trimmed by 6 bases and 8 bases, with 16 bases remaining between them. The germline V gene has CDR1 LNHDA and CDR2 SQIVND (reference sequence). The CDR3 has 13 amino acids. The CDR3 sequence is CASSRNRRAEAFF. The CDR3 DNA follows: TGTGCCAGTAGCCGCAACCGAAGAGCCGAAGCTTTCTTT.

This clonotype turned up a few times. This chain links TRBV6-6 with TRBJ2-2; TRBD2 matches 11 bases. In germline, CDR1 is MNHNY, CDR2 SVGAGI (reference sequence). The CDR3 has 15 residues. After removal of 6 bases from V and 7 bases from J, the junction contained 7 bases not matched to a gene. The CDR3 sequence is CASSYAGLAVGELFF. In nucleotides, the CDR3 is TGTGCCAGCAGCTACGCGGGACTAGCGGTCGGGGAGCTGTTTTTT.

The sample holds many counts of this clonotype. This chain links TRBV30 with TRBJ1-5; D may be TRBD1 (6 bases). The V and J ends lost 5 bases and 2 bases respectively, with 13 bases between them. Germline loops: CDR1 GTSNPN, CDR2 SVGIG (reference sequence). The CDR3 totals 14 residues. CDR3 sequence reads: CAWASTGRNQPQHF. DNA of the CDR3: TGTGCCTGGGCAAGCACAGGGCGCAATCAGCCCCAGCATTTT.

This clonotype was seen ten or more times. The genes are TRBV30 and TRBJ2-1; 7 bases fit TRBD2. J lost 4 bases, V lost 2 bases, and 5 bases had no gene match. Germline CDR1 reads GTSNPN; CDR2 reads SVGIG (reference sequence). The CDR3 length is 14 residues. The CDR3 region has the DNA TGTGCCTGGAGTAGAATGGGAGGGTACAATGAGCAGTTCTTC. It specifies CAWSRMGGYNEQFF.

The J gene is TRBJ1-3, the V gene TRBV7-6; D gene ambiguous. This CDR3 is built from 15 residues. Trimming cost V 2 bases and J 0 bases, with 8 bases left between them. CDR1 is SGHVS, CDR2 FNYEAQ, per germline. The CDR3 DNA sequence: TGTGCCAGCAGCTTACTTCGTTCCTCTGGAAACACCATATATTTT. Amino acid sequence: CASSLLRSSGNTIYF.

This clonotype occurred a few times. The gene calls are TRBV20-1 and TRBJ1-2; 10 bases are shared with TRBD1. The CDR3 contains 15 residues. Trimming removed 1 base from V and 4 bases from J; junction bases left unmatched: 6. Germline V lookup: CDR1 DFQATT, CDR2 SNEGSKA (reference sequence). CDR3 DNA: TGCAGTGCTAGAGCTGGGACAGGGGAGGCCTATGGCTACACCTTC. It encodes CSARAGTGEAYGYTF.

The chain joins TRBV6-1 to TRBJ2-1; D gene ambiguous. The germline V gene has CDR1 MNHNS and CDR2 SASEGT. The CDR3 spans 12 residues. The germline V and J ends were trimmed by 9 bases and 8 bases, with 14 bases remaining between them. The CDR3 loop is CARDQVVDEQFF. In DNA, the CDR3 is TGTGCCAGAGACCAGGTCGTGGATGAGCAGTTCTTC.

This clonotype was counted a few times. The chain is built from TRBV6-4 and TRBJ2-1; TRBD2 matches at 7 bases. V shed 5 bases and J 9 bases; nucleotides not matched to a gene: 4. This CDR3 is 12 amino acids long. Germline V gene sequence: CDR1 MRHNA, CDR2 SNTAGT. The CDR3 here is CASSTGGSEQFF. The CDR3 DNA reads as TGTGCCAGCAGTACGGGAGGAAGTGAGCAGTTCTTC.

This clonotype was picked up a small number of times. The CDR3 nucleotides are TGTGCCAGCTCACCACAGGGGACTGATCTTAGGTCACCCCTCCACTTT. Its protein product is CASSPQGTDLRSPLHF. The chain couples TRBV18 to TRBJ1-6, with a tentative D call TRBD1 (5 bases). Between the trimmed V and J ends, which lost 1 base and 10 bases, there was a span of 17 bases. Germline CDR1 and CDR2: KGHSH and LQKENI. The CDR3 has 16 amino acids.

This clonotype was seen ten or more times. The gene calls are TRBV4-3 and TRBJ2-2; possible D gene TRBD1, 5 bases. V was trimmed by 0 bases and J by 3 bases, leaving 8 bases between them. CDR3 length: 15 amino acids. Germline-derived CDR1 and CDR2 are LGHNA and YSLEER. CDR3 protein: CASSQETGYTGELFF. CDR3 coding DNA: TGCGCCAGCAGCCAAGAAACAGGCTACACCGGGGAGCTGTTTTTT.

This clonotype appeared many times. The chain joins TRBV6-5 to TRBJ1-1, with D unresolved. Germline assignment: CDR1 MNHEY and CDR2 SVGAGI. Trimming removed 6 bases from V and 5 bases from J, with 19 bases in between. This CDR3 contains 15 residues. The CDR3 coding sequence is TGTGCCAGCAGGCCACTGTCGGGCTTTGATACTGAAGCTTTCTTT. Translated, it gives CASRPLSGFDTEAFF.

There are a few counts of this clonotype. This chain connects TRBV7-3 to TRBJ2-3, with TRBD2 identical over 9 bases. Germline V lookup: CDR1 SGHTA, CDR2 FQGTGA. Trimming took 4 bases from V and 5 from J; bases not matched to a gene: 10. This CDR3 contains 16 residues. Written as DNA, the CDR3 is TGTGCCAGCAGCTCCCTATCAGCGGGGGGATTAGATACGCAGTATTTT. This encodes CASSSLSAGGLDTQYF.

This clonotype was seen ten or more times. V is TRBV7-9 and J is TRBJ2-6, with D possibly TRBD2 on 6 matching bases. The CDR3 spans 17 residues. The germline CDR1 and CDR2 sequences are SEHNR and FQNEAQ (reference sequence). V gave up 0 bases and J gave up 6 bases, with 15 bases separating them. CDR3 DNA: TGTGCCAGCAGCTTAGCGCGAGGAGGGGCAGTGGCCAACGTCCTGACTTTC. Its translation: CASSLARGGAVANVLTF.

With regard to this clonotype: One end of the junction varies from germline; a read error may be responsible. This sequence joins TRBV20-1 and TRBJ2-2; D may be TRBD1 or TRBD2 (5 bases each). Germline V gene data show CDR1 as DFQATT and CDR2 as SNEGSKA (reference sequence). There are 14 residues in the CDR3. CDR3 nucleotide sequence: TGCAGTGCCAGAGGGGCAGAATACACCGGGGAGCTGTTTTTT. It codes for CSARGAEYTGELFF.